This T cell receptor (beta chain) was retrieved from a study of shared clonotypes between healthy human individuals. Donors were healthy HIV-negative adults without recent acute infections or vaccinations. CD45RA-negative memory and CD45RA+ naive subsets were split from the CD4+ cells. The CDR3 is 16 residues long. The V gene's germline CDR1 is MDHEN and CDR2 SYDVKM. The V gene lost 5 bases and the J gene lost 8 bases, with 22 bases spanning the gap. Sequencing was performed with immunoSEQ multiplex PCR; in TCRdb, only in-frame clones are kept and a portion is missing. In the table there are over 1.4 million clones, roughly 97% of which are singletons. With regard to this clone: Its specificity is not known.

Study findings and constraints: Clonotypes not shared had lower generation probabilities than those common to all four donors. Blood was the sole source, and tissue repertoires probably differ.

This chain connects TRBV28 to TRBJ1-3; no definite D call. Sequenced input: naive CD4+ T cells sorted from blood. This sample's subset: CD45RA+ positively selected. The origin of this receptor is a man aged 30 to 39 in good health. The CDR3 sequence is CASSAMAIGPVHTIYF. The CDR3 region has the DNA TGTGCCAGCAGTGCTATGGCAATAGGACCCGTGCACACCATATATTTT. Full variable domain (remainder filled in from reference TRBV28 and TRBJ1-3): DVKVTQSSRYLVKRTGEKVFLECVQDMDHENMFWYRQDPGLGLRLIYFSYDVKMKEKGDIPEGYSVSREKKERFSLILESASTNQTSMYLCASSAMAIGPVHTIYFGEGSWLTVV.